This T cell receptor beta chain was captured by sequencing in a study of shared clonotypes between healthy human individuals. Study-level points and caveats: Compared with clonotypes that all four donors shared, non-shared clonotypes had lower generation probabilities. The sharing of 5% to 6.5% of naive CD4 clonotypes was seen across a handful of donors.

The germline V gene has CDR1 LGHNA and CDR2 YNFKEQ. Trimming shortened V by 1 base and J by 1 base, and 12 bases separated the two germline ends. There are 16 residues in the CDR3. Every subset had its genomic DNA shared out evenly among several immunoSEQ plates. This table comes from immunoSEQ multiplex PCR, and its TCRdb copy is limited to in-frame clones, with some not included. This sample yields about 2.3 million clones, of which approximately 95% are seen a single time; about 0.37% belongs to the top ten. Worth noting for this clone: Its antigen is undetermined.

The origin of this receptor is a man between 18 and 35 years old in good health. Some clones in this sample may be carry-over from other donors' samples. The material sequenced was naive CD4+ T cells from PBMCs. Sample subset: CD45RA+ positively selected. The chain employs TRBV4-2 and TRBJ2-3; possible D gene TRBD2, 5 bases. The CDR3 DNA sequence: TGTGCCAGCAGCCAAGCGGCTACCGGGGGCACAGATACGCAGTATTTT. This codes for CASSQAATGGTDTQYF.